Following are 5 T cell receptor beta chains from one sample sequenced in a study of response to subunit inactivated influenza vaccine. TCRdb analysed the RT-PCR reads with MiXCR anew, one entry per CDR3 protein. The top ten hold approximately 2% of the sample, which has 400,000 to 550,000 distinct CDR3 sequences, 25% seen once. The specimen comprised CD4+ T cells sorted from PBMCs, sampled more than 4 days after vaccination. These receptor sequences come from a man aged 45-65 years who received an inactivated influenza vaccine.

This chain joins TRBV5-6 and TRBJ1-6; no clear D gene. CDR3 length: 14 residues. CDR1 is SGHDT and CDR2 is YYEEEE in the germline V gene. V was cut by 1 base and J by 6 bases, with 8 bases left in between. The CDR3 DNA reads TGTGCCAGCAGCTTGCTAGGGCGTAATTCACCCCTCCACTTT. Residues: CASSLLGRNSPLHF.

The chain is built from TRBV20-1 and TRBJ2-7, with 7 bases lining up with TRBD2. This CDR3 is 14 amino acids long. Per germline, CDR1 DFQATT and CDR2 SNEGSKA (reference sequence). V shed 7 bases, J shed 4 bases, and the junction held 13 bases outside the gene matches. CDR3 in amino acids: CSVTSAGAPYEQYF. In nucleotides, the CDR3 is TGCAGTGTCACGTCGGCGGGAGCACCGTACGAGCAGTACTTC.

This clonotype was seen a handful of times. The genes are TRBV20-1 and TRBJ2-1, with a tentative D call TRBD2 (5 bases). CDR1 DFQATT and CDR2 SNEGSKA come from the germline V gene (reference sequence). The CDR3 length is 12 residues. V was pared by 0 bases and J by 10 bases, with 10 bases between. Here the CDR3 reads CSARDSAREQFF. The CDR3 bases are TGCAGTGCTAGAGATAGCGCGCGGGAGCAGTTCTTC.

This chain uses TRBV4-1 with TRBJ2-2; 7 bases line up with TRBD2. V dropped 0 bases and J dropped 4; count of bases not matched to a gene: 2. CDR1 and CDR2 (germline): MGHRA, YSYEKL. The CDR3 spans 15 residues. This CDR3 reads CASSQEGRGTGELFF. The CDR3 DNA reads TGCGCCAGCAGCCAAGAAGGGAGGGGCACCGGGGAGCTGTTTTTT.

This chain uses TRBV2 with TRBJ2-1; D remains ambiguous. The CDR3 runs to 15 residues. The germline gives CDR1 SNHLY, CDR2 FYNNEI. Trimming took 5 bases from V and 4 from J, leaving 15 bases between them. CDR3 protein: CASSPSSFSYNEQFF. Here the CDR3 DNA reads TGTGCCAGCAGTCCCTCTAGTTTCTCTTACAATGAGCAGTTCTTC.